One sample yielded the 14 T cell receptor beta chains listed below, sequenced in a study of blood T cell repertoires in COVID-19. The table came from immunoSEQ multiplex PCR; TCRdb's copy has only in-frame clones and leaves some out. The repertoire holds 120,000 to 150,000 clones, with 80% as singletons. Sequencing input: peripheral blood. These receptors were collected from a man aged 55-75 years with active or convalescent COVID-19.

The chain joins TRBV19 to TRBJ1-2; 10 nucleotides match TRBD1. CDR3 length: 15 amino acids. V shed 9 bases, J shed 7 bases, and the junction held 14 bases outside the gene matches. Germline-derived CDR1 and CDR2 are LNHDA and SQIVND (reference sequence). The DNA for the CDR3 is TGTGCCAGCACAGACCGGGACAGGGGTTTCGCTGGCTACACCTTC. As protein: CASTDRDRGFAGYTF.

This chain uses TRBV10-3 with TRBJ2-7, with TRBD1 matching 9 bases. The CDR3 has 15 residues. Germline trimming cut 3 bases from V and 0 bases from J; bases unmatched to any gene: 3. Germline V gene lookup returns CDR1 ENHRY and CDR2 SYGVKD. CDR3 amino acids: CAISDRDRDSYEQYF. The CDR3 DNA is TGTGCCATCAGTGATCGGGACAGGGACTCCTACGAGCAGTACTTC.

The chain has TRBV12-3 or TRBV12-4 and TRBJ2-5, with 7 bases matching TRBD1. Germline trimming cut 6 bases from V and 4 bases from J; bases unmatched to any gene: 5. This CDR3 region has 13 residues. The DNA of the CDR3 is TGTGCCAGCAGCCTGACAGGGTTAGAGACCCAGTACTTC. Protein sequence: CASSLTGLETQYF.

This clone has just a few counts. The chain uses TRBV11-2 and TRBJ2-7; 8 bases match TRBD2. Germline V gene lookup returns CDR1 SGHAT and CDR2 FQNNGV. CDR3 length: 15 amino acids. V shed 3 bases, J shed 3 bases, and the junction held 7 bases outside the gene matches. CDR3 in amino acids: CASSLMTSALYEQYF. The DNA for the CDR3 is TGTGCCAGCAGCTTGATGACTAGCGCGCTCTACGAGCAGTACTTC.

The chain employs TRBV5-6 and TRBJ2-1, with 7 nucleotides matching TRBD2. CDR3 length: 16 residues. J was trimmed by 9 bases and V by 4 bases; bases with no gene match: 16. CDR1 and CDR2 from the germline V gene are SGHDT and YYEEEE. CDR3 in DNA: TGTGCCAGCAGCCCGTTAAGACTAGCCCTAGGCGGTGAGCAGTTCTTC. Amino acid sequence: CASSPLRLALGGEQFF. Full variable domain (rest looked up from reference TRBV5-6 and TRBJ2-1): DAGVTQSPTHLIKTRGQQVTLRCSPKSGHDTVSWYQQALGQGPQFIFQYYEEEERQRGNFPDRFSGHQFPNYSSELNVNALLLGDSALYLCASSPLRLALGGEQFFGPGTRLTVL.

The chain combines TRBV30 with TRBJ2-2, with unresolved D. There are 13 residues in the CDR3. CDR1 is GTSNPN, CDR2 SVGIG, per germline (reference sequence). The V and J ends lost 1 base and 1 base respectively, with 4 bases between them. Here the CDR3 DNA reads TGTGCCTGGAGTGCGAGGAACACCGGGGAGCTGTTTTTT. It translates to CAWSARNTGELFF. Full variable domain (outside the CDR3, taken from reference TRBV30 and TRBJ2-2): SQTIHQWPATLVQPVGSPLSLECTVEGTSNPNLYWYRQAAGRGLQLLFYSVGIGQISSEVPQNLSASRPQDRQFILSSKKLLLSDSGFYLCAWSARNTGELFFGEGSRLTVL.

CDR3 amino acids: CASSIAAGRANEQFF. DNA for the CDR3: TGTGCCAGTAGTATAGCGGCGGGAAGAGCCAATGAGCAGTTCTTC. The chain uses TRBV19 and TRBJ2-1; D perhaps matches TRBD2 (6 bases). V was trimmed by 1 base and J by 6 bases, leaving 13 bases between them. This CDR3 spans 15 amino acids. Germline lookup yields CDR1 LNHDA and CDR2 SQIVND (reference sequence).

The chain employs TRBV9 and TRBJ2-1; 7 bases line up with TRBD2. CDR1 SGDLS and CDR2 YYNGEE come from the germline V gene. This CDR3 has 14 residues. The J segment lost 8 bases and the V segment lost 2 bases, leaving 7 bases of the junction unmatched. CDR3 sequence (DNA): TGTGCCAGCAGCGTGTTGCGGGGGAAGGATGAGCAGTTCTTC. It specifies CASSVLRGKDEQFF.

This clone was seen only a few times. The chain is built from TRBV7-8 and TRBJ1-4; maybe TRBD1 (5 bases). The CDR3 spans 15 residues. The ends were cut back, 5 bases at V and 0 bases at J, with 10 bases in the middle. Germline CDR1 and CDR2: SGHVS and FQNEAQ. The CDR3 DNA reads TGTGCCAGCAGCATGGCGGGGGCAACTAATGAAAAACTGTTTTTT. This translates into CASSMAGATNEKLFF. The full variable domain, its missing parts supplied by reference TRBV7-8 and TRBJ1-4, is GAGVSQSPRYKVAKRGQDVALRCDPISGHVSLFWYQQALGQGPEFLTYFQNEAQLDKSGLPSDRFFAERPEGSVSTLKIQRTQQEDSAVYLCASSMAGATNEKLFFGSGTQLSVL.

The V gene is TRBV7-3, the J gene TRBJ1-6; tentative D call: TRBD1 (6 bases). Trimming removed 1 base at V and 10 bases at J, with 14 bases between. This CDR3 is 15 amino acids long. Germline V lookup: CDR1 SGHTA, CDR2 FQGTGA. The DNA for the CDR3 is TGTGCCAGCAGCTTAATATCCAGGGGACGATCACCCCTCCACTTT. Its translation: CASSLISRGRSPLHF. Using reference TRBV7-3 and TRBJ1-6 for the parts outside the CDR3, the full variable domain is GAGVSQTPSNKVTEKGKYVELRCDPISGHTALYWYRQSLGQGPEFLIYFQGTGAADDSGLPNDRFFAVRPEGSVSTLKIQRTERGDSAVYLCASSLISRGRSPLHFGNGTRLTVT.

The DNA of the CDR3 is TGTGCCAGCAAAGAGGGACTAGCGGGAGGGACAGATACGCAGTATTTT. Protein: CASKEGLAGGTDTQYF. The chain employs TRBV2 and TRBJ2-3; 16 bases fit TRBD2. The CDR3 is made up of 16 amino acids. Germline CDR1 is SNHLY and CDR2 is FYNNEI. V shed 7 bases, J shed 3 bases, and the junction held 4 bases outside the gene matches.

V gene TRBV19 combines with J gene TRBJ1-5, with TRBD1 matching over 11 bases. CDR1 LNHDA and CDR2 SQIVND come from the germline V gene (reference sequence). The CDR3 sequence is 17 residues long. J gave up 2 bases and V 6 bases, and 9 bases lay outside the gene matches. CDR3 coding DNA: TGTGCCAGTAGATCAGGACAGGGGGCGCTGGGCAATCAGCCCCAGCATTTT. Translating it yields CASRSGQGALGNQPQHF. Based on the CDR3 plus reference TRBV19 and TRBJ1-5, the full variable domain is DGGITQSPKYLFRKEGQNVTLSCEQNLNHDAMYWYRQDPGQGLRLIYYSQIVNDFQKGDIAEGYSVSREKKESFPLTVTSAQKNPTAFYLCASRSGQGALGNQPQHFGDGTRLSIL.

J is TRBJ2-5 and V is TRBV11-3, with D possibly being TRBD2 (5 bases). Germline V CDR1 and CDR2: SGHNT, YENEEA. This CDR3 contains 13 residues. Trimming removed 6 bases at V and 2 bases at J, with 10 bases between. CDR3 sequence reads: CASRKTGQETQYF. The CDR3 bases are TGTGCCAGCAGAAAAACGGGGCAAGAGACCCAGTACTTC. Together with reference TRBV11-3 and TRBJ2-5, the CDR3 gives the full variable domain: EAGVVQSPRYKIIEKKQPVAFWCNPISGHNTLYWYLQNLGQGPELLIRYENEEAVDDSQLPKDRFSAERLKGVDSTLKIQPAELGDSAVYLCASRKTGQETQYFGPGTRLLVL.

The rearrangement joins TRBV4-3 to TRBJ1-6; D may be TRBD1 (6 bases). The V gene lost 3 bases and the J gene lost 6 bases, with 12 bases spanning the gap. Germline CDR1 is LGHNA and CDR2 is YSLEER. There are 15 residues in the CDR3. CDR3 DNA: TGCGCCAGCAGCCAGACACAGGGTTCTAATTCACCCCTCCACTTT. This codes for CASSQTQGSNSPLHF.